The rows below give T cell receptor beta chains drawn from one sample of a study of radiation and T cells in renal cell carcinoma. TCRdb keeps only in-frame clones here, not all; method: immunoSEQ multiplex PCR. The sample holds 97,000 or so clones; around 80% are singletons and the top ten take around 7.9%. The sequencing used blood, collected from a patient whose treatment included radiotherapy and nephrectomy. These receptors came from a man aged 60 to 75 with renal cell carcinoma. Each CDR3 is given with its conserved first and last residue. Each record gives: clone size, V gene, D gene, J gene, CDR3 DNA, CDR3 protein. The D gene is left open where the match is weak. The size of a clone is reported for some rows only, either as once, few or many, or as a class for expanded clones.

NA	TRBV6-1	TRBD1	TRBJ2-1	TGTGCCAGCAGGGTTGACAGGGGTTCCTACAATGAGCAGTTCTTC	CASRVDRGSYNEQFF
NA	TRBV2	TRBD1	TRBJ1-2	TGTGCCAGCAGTGACGGACAGGGTTACTATGGCTACACCTTC	CASSDGQGYYGYTF
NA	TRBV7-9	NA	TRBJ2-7	TGTGCCAGCAGCTTTCAGACTGTCGAGCAGTACTTC	CASSFQTVEQYF
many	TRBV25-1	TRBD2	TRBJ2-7	TGTGCCAGCAGTGACTCCCGGACTAGCGGCTGGGAGCAGTACTTC	CASSDSRTSGWEQYF
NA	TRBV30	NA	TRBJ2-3	TGTGCCTGGAGGCCGGTTAATACGCAGTATTTT	CAWRPVNTQYF
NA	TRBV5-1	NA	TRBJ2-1	TGCGCCAGCAGCTTGGAGGGCGTAACCTACAATGAGCAGTTCTTC	CASSLEGVTYNEQFF
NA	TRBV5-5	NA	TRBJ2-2	TGTGCCAGCAGCTTGTCGGTGACTAGTGATGCCGGGGAGCTGTTTTTT	CASSLSVTSDAGELFF
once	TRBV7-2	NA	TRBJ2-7	TGTGCCAGCAGCTTAGATTGGGCAGGCAAATACGAGCAGTACTTC	CASSLDWAGKYEQYF
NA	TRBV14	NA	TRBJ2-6	TGTGCCAGCAGCCAACCCATCTTCCAGGCTGGGGCCAACGTCCTGACTTTC	CASSQPIFQAGANVLTF
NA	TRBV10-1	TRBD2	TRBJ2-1	TGCGCCAGCAGTGAGACGACTAGCGGGAGGAACAATGAGCAGTTCTTC	CASSETTSGRNNEQFF
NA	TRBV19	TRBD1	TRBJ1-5	TGTGCCAGTAGTATGGGGGACAGTAATCAGCCCCAGCATTTT	CASSMGDSNQPQHF
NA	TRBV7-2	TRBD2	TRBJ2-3	TGTGCCAGCAGCTTCGTATTATCACTAGCGGGAAGGCCAGATACGCAGTATTTT	CASSFVLSLAGRPDTQYF
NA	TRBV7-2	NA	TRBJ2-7	TGTGCCAGCAGTTCCTATGGTGGGAAATGGGGGAGGCAGACCTGGGAGCAGTACTTC	CASSSYGGKWGRQTWEQYF
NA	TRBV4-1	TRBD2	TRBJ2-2	TGCGCCAGCAGCCAATCGGGACTAGCGAGGGCGGCCGGGGAGCTGTTTTTT	CASSQSGLARAAGELFF
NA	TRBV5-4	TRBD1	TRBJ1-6	TGTGCCAGCAGCTTGAGGACAGGGAGAGTTTCACCCCTCCACTTT	CASSLRTGRVSPLHF
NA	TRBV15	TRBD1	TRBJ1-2	TGTGCCACCAGCGGAGACAGGGGGCGATCTTTTGGCTATGGCTACACCTTC	CATSGDRGRSFGYGYTF
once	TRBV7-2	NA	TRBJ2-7	TGTGCCAGCAGCTTACCGCGACTTCCGTGGTACTTC	CASSLPRLPWYF
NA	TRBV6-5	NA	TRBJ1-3	TGTGCCAGCAGTTACAGGGGAACTGGAAACACCATATATTTT	CASSYRGTGNTIYF
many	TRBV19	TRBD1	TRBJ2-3	TGTGCCATCTACGACAGGGCCACAGATACGCAGTATTTT	CAIYDRATDTQYF
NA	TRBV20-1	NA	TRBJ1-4	TGCAGTGCATTCAGGGATGAAAAACTGTTTTTT	CSAFRDEKLFF
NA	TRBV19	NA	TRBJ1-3	TGTGCCAGTAACCAGGACTCTGGAAACACCATATATTTT	CASNQDSGNTIYF
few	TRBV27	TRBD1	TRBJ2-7	TGTGCCAGCAGTTTCTCCGCCGGGACAGGGGGCTACGAGCAGTACTTC	CASSFSAGTGGYEQYF
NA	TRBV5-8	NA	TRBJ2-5	TGTGCCAGCAGCGGGCGGGCTTATGGTCAAGAGACCCAGTACTTC	CASSGRAYGQETQYF
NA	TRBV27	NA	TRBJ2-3	TGTGCCAGTTACAGGGATTCAGGAGATACGCAGTATTTT	CASYRDSGDTQYF
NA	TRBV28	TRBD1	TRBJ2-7	TGTGCCAGCAGCCCACCCGACAGGGGGCTTCCCCAGCAGTACTTC	CASSPPDRGLPQQYF
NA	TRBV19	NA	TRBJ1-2	TGTGCCAGTATGGACAACAGGGTTCTGACTTATGGCTACACCTTC	CASMDNRVLTYGYTF
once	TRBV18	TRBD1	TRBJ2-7	TGTGCCAGCTCACCAAGTCGGGACAGGGTCTACGAGCAGTACTTC	CASSPSRDRVYEQYF
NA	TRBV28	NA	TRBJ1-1	TGTGCCAGCAGCTTGCAGACAGGAGGAAACACTGAAGCTTTCTTT	CASSLQTGGNTEAFF
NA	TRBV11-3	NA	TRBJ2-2	TGTGCCAGCAGCTTAGATCAGGTGTCCGGGGAGCTGTTTTTT	CASSLDQVSGELFF
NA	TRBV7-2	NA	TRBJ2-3	TGTGCCAGCAGCTCCGCTGCAGATACGCAGTATTTT	CASSSAADTQYF
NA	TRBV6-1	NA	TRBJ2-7	TGTGCCAGCACTAGCGCCTACGAGCAGTACTTC	CASTSAYEQYF
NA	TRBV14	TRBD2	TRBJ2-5	TGTGCCAGCAGCCATGCCCCCGGGACTAGCGGGGTCCAAGAGACCCAGTACTTC	CASSHAPGTSGVQETQYF
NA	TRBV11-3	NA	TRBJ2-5	TGTGCCAGCAGCTTAGGTGGGGCCAACCCGAAAGAAGAGACCCAGTACTTC	CASSLGGANPKEETQYF
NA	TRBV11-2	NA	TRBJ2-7	TGTGCCAGCAGCTTAGGGTCAGGTGTAAACACCCGACACGAGCAGTACTTC	CASSLGSGVNTRHEQYF
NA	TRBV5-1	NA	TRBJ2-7	TGCGCCAGCAGCTTCAGGAGTTCGGGCTACGAGCAGTACTTC	CASSFRSSGYEQYF
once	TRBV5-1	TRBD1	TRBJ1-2	TGCGCCAGCAGCACCCTCCCGGGACAGGGGGCGAGGGGCTATGGCTACACCTTC	CASSTLPGQGARGYGYTF
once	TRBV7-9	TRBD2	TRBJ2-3	TGTGCCAGCGGTCCTAGCGGGAGGACAGATACGCAGTATTTT	CASGPSGRTDTQYF
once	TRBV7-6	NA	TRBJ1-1	TGTGCCAGCAGCCGATCGGCAGACTGGCCTGAAGCTTTCTTT	CASSRSADWPEAFF
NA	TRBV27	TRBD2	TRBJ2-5	TGTGCCAGCAGTTTGTTAGCGGGAGGGGGTTTGCGGGAGACCCAGTACTTC	CASSLLAGGGLRETQYF
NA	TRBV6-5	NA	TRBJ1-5	TGTGCCAGCAGCCAAAACGGGGGGGGCAATCAGCCCCAGCATTTT	CASSQNGGGNQPQHF